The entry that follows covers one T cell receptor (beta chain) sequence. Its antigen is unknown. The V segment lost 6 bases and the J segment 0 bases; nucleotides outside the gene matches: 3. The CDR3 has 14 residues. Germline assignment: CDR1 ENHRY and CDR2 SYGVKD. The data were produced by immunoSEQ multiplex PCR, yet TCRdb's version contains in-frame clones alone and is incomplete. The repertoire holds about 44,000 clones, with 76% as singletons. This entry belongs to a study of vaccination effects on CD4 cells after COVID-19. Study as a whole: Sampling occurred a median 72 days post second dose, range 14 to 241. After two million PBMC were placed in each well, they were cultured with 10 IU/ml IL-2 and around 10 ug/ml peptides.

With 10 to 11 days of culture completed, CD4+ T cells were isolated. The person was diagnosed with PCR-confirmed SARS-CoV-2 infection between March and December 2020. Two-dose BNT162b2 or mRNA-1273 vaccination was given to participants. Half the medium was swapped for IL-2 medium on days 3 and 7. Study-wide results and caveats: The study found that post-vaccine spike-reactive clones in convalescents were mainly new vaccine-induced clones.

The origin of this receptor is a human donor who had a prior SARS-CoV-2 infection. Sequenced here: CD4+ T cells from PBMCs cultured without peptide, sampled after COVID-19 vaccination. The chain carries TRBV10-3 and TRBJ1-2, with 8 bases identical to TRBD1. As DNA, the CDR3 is TGTGCCATCAGCGGACAGGGAGCTAACTATGGCTACACCTTC. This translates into CAISGQGANYGYTF.